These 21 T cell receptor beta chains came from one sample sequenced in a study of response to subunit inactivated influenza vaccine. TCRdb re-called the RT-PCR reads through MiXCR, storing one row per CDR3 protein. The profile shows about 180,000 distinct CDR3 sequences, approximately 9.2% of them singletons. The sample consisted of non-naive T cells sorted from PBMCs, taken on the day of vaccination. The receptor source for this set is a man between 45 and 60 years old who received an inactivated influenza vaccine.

The CDR3 is CASSQGIGSTYNEQFF. The CDR3 nucleotides read TGCGCCAGCAGCCAAGGAATCGGAAGCACCTACAATGAGCAGTTCTTC. The chain joins TRBV4-3 to TRBJ2-1; D is ambiguous. This CDR3 is built from 16 residues. In germline, CDR1 is LGHNA, CDR2 YSLEER. V was cut by 1 base and J by 2 bases, with 12 bases left in between.

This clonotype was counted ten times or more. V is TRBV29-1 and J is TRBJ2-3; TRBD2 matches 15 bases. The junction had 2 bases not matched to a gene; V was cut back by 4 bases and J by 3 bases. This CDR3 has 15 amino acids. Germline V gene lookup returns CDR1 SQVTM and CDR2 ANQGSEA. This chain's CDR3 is CSVAGTSGRTDTQYF. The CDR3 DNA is TGCAGCGTTGCAGGGACTAGCGGGAGGACAGATACGCAGTATTTT.

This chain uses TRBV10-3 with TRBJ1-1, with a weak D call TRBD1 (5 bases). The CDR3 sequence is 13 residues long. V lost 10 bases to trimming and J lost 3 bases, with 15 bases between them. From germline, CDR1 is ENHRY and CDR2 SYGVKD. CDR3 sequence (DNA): TGTGCCACCAGGGATGGTTTGGACACTGAAGCTTTCTTT. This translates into CATRDGLDTEAFF.

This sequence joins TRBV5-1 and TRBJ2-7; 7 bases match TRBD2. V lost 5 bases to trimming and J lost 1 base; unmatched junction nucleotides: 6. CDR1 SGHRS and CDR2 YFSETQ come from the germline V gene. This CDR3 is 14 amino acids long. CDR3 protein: CASSGRALSYEQYF. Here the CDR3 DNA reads TGCGCCAGCAGTGGGAGGGCCTTGTCCTACGAGCAGTACTTC.

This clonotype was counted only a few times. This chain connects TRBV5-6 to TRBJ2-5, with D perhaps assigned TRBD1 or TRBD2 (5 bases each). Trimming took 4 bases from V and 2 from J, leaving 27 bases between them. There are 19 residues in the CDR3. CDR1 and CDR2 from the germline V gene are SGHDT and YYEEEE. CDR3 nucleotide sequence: TGTGCCAGCAGCGGTGGGACGGCAGCCTCCCTCTCTATTCAAGAGACCCAGTACTTC. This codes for CASSGGTAASLSIQETQYF. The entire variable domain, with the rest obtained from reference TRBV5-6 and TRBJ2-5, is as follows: DAGVTQSPTHLIKTRGQQVTLRCSPKSGHDTVSWYQQALGQGPQFIFQYYEEEERQRGNFPDRFSGHQFPNYSSELNVNALLLGDSALYLCASSGGTAASLSIQETQYFGPGTRLLVL.

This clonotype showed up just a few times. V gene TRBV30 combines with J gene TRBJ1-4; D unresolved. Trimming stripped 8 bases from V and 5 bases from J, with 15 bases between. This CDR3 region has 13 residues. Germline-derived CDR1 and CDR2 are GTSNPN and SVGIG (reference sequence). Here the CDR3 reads CAGINMGNEKLFF. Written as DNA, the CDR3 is TGTGCCGGCATAAACATGGGGAATGAAAAACTGTTTTTT.

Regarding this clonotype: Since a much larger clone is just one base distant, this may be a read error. CDR3 DNA sequence: TGCGCCAGCAGCCCATCGGGAGTAACAGATACGCAGAATTTT. This codes for CASSPSGVTDTQNF. The chain joins TRBV5-1 to TRBJ2-3; tentatively, D is TRBD2 (6 bases). The CDR3 is 14 amino acids. Per the germline V gene, CDR1 is SGHRS and CDR2 is YFSETQ.

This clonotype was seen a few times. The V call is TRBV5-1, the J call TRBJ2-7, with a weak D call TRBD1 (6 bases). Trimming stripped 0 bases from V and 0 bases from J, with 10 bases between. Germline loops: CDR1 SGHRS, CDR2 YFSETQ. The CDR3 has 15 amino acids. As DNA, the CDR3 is TGCGCCAGCAGCTTGGGGGACACAAGCTCCTACGAGCAGTACTTC. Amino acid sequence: CASSLGDTSSYEQYF.

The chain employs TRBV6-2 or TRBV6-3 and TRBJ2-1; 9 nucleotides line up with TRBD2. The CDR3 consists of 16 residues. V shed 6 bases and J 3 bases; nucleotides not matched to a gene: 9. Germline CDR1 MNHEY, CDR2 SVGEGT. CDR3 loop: CASSHSGGRGYNEQFF. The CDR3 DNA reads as TGTGCCAGCAGCCACTCGGGCGGGAGGGGCTACAATGAGCAGTTCTTC.

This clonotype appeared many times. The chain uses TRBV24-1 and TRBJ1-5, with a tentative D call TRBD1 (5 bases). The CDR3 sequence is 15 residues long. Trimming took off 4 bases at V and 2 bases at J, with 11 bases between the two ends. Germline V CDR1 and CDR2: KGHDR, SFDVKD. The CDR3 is CATSEGVYGNQPQHF. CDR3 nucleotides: TGTGCCACCAGTGAAGGGGTATATGGCAATCAGCCCCAGCATTTT.

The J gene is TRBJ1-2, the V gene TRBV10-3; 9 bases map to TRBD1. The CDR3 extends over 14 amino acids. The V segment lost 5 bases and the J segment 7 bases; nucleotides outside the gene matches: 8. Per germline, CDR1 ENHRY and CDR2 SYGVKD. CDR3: CAISPRDRASGYTF. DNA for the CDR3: TGTGCCATCAGTCCCCGGGACAGGGCGTCTGGCTACACCTTC.

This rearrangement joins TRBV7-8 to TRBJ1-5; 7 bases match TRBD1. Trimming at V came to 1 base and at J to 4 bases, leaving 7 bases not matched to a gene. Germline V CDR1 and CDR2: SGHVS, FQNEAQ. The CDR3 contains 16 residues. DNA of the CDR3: TGTGCCAGCAGCTTAGGGAGACAGGGACGGAATCAGCCCCAGCATTTT. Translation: CASSLGRQGRNQPQHF.

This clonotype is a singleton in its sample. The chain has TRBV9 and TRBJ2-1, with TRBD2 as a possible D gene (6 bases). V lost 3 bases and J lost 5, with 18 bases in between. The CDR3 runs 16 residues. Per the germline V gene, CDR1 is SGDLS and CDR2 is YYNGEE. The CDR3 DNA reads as TGTGCCAGCAGCGGGGCTTTTGGTTTAGCGGACAATGAGCAGTTCTTC. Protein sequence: CASSGAFGLADNEQFF. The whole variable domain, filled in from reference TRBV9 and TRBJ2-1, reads DSGVTQTPKHLITATGQRVTLRCSPRSGDLSVYWYQQSLDQGLQFLIQYYNGEERAKGNILERFSAQQFPDLHSELNLSSLELGDSALYFCASSGAFGLADNEQFFGPGTRLTVL.

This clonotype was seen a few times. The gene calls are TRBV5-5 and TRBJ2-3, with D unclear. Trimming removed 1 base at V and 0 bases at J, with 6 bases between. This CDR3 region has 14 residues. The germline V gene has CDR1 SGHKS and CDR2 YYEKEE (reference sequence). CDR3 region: CASSLFRSTDTQYF. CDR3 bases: TGTGCCAGCAGCTTGTTCAGGAGCACAGATACGCAGTATTTT.

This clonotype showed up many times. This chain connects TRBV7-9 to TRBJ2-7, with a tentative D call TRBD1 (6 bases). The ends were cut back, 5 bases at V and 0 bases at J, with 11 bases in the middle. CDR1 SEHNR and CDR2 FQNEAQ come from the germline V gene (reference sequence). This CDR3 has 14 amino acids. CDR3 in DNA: TGTGCCAGCAGCGACAGGTTCACCTCCTACGAGCAGTACTTC. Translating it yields CASSDRFTSYEQYF.

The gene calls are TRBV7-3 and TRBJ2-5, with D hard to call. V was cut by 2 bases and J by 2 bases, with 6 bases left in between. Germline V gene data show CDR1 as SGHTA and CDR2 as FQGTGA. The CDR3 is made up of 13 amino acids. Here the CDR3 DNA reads TGTGCCAGCAGCTTAGTGGCACAAGAGACCCAGTACTTC. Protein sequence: CASSLVAQETQYF.

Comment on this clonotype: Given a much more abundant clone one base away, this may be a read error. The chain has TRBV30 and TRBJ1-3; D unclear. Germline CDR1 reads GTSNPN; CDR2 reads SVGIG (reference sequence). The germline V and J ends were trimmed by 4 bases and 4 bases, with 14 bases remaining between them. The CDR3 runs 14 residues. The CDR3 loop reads CAWTMKVAGNTIYF. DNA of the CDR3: TGTGCCTGGACCATGAAGGTGGCAGGAAACACCATATATTTT. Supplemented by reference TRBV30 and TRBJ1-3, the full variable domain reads SQTIHQWPATLVQPVGSPLSLECTVEGTSNPNLYWYRQAAGRGLQLLFYSVGIGQISSEVPQNLSASRPQDRQFILSSKKLLLSDSGFYLCAWTMKVAGNTIYFGEGSWLTVV.

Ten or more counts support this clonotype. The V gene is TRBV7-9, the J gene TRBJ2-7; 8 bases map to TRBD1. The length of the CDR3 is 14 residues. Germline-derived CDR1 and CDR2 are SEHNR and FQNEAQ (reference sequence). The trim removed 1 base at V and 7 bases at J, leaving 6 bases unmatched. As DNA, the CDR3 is TGTGCCAGCAGCTTAGGACAGGGGTCGTCTGAGCAGTACTTC. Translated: CASSLGQGSSEQYF.

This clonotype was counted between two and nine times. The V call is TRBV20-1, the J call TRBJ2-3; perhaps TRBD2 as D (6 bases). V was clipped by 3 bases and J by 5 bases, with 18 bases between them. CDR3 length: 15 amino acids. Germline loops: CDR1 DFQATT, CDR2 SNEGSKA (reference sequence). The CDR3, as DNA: TGCAGTGCTAGGATGTCGGGAGATCATAGAGATACGCAGTATTTT. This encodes CSARMSGDHRDTQYF.

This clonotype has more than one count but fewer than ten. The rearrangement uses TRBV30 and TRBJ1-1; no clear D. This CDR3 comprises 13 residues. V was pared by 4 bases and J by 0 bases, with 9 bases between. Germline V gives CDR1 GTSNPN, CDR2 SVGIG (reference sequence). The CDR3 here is CAWIYGVNTEAFF. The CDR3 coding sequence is TGTGCCTGGATCTACGGGGTGAACACTGAAGCTTTCTTT.

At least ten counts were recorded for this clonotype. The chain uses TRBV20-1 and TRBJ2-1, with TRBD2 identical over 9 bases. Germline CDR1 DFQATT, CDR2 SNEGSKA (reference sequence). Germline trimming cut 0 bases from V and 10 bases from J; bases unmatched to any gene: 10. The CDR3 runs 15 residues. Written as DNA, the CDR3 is TGCAGTGCTAGAGATGGGCTAGCGGGATCATTGGAGCAGTTCTTC. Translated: CSARDGLAGSLEQFF.